This paragraph reports one T cell receptor (beta chain). Its antigen is not yet known. One base away there is no much larger clone; base qualities are not given. Trimming at the junction amounts to 6 bases on V and 2 bases on J, and the germline ends lie 15 bases apart. The CDR3 has 14 amino acids, counting the end cysteine and phenylalanine. Only CDR3 DNA remains: 42 bases, in frame from the first base. The germline V gene (reference sequence) specifies DFQATT as CDR1 and SNEGSKA as CDR2. Sequencing instrument: Illumina NovaSeq 6000. Synthesis of TCR cDNA relied on 5'RACE template switching, a step that introduced a universal primer site along with unique molecular identifiers. Priming for cDNA synthesis came from both the TCR alpha and TCR beta constant segments. Two PCR steps were used to amplify libraries, with sample barcodes and sequencing adapters being added in the second step. Sequencing of the libraries was done on either Illumina HiSeq 2500 (2x100 bp) or NovaSeq (2x150 bp). On the study's bioinformatics: MIGEC handled demultiplexing of reads and collapsing into UMI consensus sequences, while MiXCR performed V(D)J alignment. Clonotypes responding to the vaccine were identified with edgeR on replicate PBMC samples, with the criteria of FDR below 0.01 and a log2 fold change above 5 up to day 15. Each bulk clonotype received a CD4 or CD8 identity based on whether the sequenced CD4 or CD8 repertoire contained that clonotype at higher abundance. In TCRdb, the public reads were trimmed at Q25 with fastp and aligned with MiXCR, with productive beta chains retained. Rows with a matching CDR3 protein are joined into one entry that keeps the most common DNA and genes. The V and J calls were not made by the authors but by TCRdb's processing. The sample contains about 260,000 distinct CDR3 sequences, roughly 5.6% of them found a single time. Less than 3.5% of the sample belongs to the ten largest clones.

What this sample's treatment or condition label stands for: live attenuated yellow fever vaccine strain. A standard Ficoll-Paque protocol was used to isolate PBMCs from peripheral blood. Dynabeads CD4 and CD8 positive selection kits were used to isolate the CD4 and CD8 T-cell fractions. TriZol was used to extract RNA from bulk PBMCs, CD4 and CD8 fractions, and dextramer-positive and dextramer-negative fractions. The data originate from a study of T cells after yellow fever vaccination (dated by TCRdb to between 2017 and 2020). Describing the broader study: Libraries from fractions with low cell numbers were prepared with the SMART-Seq v4 Ultra Low Input RNA kit. Two healthy male donors made up the cohort, one aged 18 to 30 years and the other aged 30 to 40 years. Blood was collected at multiple timepoints before and after primary and secondary immunization, and bulk PBMC replicates and cell subsets were isolated. To follow T-cell clones before and after primary and booster YFV17D yellow fever vaccination, bulk TCR alpha and beta repertoires were sequenced over time.

Overall study outcomes, separate from this receptor: Most clones expanded after primary vaccination were re-detected after the booster (around 96% of CD4 and around 88% of CD8), suggesting broad memory maintenance. Computational filtering was required because FACS-sorted repertoires could contain abundant contaminating clonotypes from the bulk population. A small fraction of clonotypes showed up in both the CD4 and CD8 compartments, probably as a result of convergent recombination. The secondary T-cell response was found to be weaker but faster than the primary response, with a peak reached on day 5 rather than on day 15. Because only a couple of donors were included in the study, the extent to which the findings can be generalized is limited.

The TCR sequence derives from a young man who received the YFV17D yellow fever vaccine. The rearrangement joined TRBV20-1 to TRBJ2-3; the D gene is perhaps TRBD2, from 6 matching bases. Source: CD4+ T cells sorted from PBMCs, taken on the day of the yellow fever booster vaccination. The DNA sequence is as follows: TGCAGTGCCGAAGGAGGGGCGACCACAGATACGCAGTATTTT. This yields the protein CSAEGGATTDTQYF.